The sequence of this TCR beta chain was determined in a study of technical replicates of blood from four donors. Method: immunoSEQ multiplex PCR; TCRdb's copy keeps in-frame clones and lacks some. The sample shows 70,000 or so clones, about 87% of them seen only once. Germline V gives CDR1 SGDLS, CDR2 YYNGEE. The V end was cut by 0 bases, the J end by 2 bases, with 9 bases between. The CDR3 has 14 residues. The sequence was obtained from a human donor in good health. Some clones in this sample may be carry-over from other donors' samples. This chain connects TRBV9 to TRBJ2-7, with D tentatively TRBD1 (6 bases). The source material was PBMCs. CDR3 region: CASSVGQVPYEQYF. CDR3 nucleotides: TGTGCCAGCAGCGTAGGACAGGTTCCCTACGAGCAGTACTTC.